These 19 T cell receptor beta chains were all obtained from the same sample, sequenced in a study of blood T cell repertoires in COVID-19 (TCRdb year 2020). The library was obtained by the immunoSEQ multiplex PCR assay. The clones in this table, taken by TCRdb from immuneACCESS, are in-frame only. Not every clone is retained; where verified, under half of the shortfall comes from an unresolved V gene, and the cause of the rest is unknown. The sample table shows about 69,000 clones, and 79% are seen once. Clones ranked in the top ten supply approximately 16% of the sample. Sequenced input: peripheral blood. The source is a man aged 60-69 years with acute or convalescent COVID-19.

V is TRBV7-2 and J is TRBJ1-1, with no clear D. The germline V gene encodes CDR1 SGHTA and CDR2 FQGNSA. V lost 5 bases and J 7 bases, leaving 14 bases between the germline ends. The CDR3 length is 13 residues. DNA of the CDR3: TGTGCCAGCAGCCAAACCCCAGGAATTGAAGCTTTCTTT. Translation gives CASSQTPGIEAFF.

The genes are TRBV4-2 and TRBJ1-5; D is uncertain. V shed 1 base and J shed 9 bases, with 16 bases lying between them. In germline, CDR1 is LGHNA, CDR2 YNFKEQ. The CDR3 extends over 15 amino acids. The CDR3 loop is CASSQGQLGAGPQHF. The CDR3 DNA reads TGTGCCAGCAGCCAAGGGCAGTTGGGCGCTGGGCCCCAGCATTTT.

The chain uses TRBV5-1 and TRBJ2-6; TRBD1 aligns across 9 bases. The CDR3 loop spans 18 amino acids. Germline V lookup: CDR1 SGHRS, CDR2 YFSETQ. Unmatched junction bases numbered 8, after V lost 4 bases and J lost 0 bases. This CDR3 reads CASSDTGGAYSGANVLTF. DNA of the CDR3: TGCGCCAGCAGCGACACAGGGGGCGCGTACTCTGGGGCCAACGTCCTGACTTTC.

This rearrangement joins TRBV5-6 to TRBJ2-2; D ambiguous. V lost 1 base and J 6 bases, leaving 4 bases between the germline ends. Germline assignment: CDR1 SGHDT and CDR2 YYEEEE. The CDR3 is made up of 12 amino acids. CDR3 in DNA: TGTGCCAGCAGCTTGTCGGCCGGGGAGCTGTTTTTT. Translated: CASSLSAGELFF.

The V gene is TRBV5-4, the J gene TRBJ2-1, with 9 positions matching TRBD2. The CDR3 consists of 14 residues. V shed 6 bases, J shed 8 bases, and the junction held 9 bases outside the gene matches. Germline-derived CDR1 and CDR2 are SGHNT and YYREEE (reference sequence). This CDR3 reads CASTPLAGFDEQFF. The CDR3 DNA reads TGTGCCAGCACCCCGCTAGCGGGGTTCGATGAGCAGTTCTTC.

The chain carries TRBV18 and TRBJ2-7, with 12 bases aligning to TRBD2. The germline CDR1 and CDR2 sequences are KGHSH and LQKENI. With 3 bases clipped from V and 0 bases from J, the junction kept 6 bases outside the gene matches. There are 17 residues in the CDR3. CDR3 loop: CASSPRASGGVSYEQYF. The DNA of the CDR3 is TGTGCCAGCTCACCCCGGGCTAGCGGGGGGGTCTCCTACGAGCAGTACTTC. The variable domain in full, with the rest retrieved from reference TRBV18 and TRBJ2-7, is NAGVMQNPRHLVRRRGQEARLRCSPMKGHSHVYWYRQLPEEGLKFMVYLQKENIIDESGMPKERFSAEFPKEGPSILRIQQVVRGDSAAYFCASSPRASGGVSYEQYFGPGTRLTVT.

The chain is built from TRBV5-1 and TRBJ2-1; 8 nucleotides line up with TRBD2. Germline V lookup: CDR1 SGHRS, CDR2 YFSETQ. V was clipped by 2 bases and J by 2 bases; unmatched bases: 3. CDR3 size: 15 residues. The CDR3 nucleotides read TGCGCCAGCAGCTTAGCGGGGGCCCCCTACAATGAGCAGTTCTTC. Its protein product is CASSLAGAPYNEQFF.

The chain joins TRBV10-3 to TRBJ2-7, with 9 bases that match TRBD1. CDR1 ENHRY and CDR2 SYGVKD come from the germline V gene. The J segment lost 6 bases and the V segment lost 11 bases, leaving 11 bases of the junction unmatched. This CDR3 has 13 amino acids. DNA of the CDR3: TGTGCCTTAGGGGGACAGGGTTCTGTCGAGCAGTACTTC. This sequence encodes CALGGQGSVEQYF.

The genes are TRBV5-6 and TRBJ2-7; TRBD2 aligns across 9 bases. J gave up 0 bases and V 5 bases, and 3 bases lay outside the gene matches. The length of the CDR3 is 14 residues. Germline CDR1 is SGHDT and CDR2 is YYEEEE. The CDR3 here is CASRPGLASYEQYF. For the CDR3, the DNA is TGTGCCAGCAGACCGGGACTAGCCTCCTACGAGCAGTACTTC. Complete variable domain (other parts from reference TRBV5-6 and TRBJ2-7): DAGVTQSPTHLIKTRGQQVTLRCSPKSGHDTVSWYQQALGQGPQFIFQYYEEEERQRGNFPDRFSGHQFPNYSSELNVNALLLGDSALYLCASRPGLASYEQYFGPGTRLTVT.

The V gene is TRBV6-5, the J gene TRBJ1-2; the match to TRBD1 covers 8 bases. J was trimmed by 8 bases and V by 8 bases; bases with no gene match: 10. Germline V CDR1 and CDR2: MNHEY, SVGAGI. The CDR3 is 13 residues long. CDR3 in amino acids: CASRPDRDHGYTF. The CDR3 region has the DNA TGTGCCAGCCGACCGGACAGGGACCACGGCTACACCTTC.

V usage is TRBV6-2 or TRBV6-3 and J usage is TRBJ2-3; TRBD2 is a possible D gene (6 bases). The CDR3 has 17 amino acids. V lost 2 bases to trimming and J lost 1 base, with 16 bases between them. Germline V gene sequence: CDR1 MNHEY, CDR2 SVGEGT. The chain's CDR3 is CASSYPRGSTRTDTQYF. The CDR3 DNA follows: TGTGCCAGCAGTTACCCCCGGGGGAGCACCCGCACAGATACGCAGTATTTT.

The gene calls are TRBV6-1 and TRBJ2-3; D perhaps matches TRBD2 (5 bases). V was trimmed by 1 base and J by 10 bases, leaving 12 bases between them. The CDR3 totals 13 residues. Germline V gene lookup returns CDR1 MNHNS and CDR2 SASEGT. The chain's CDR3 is CASSEVFRGSQYF. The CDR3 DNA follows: TGTGCCAGCAGTGAAGTATTTCGGGGTTCGCAGTATTTT.

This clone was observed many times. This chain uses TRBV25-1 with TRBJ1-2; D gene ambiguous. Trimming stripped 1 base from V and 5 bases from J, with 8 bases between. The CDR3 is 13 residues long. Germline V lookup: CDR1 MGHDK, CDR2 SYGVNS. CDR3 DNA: TGTGCCAGCAGTGAATCCGCGAGGTATGGCTACACCTTC. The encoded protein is CASSESARYGYTF.

CDR3 in amino acids: CASSSERGGQPQHF. CDR3 in DNA: TGTGCCAGCAGTTCCGAAAGGGGGGGTCAGCCCCAGCATTTT. The chain is built from TRBV6-5 and TRBJ1-5, with D perhaps TRBD1 (6 bases). V was trimmed by 4 bases and J by 6 bases, leaving 13 bases between them. The CDR3 contains 14 residues. Germline CDR1 reads MNHEY; CDR2 reads SVGAGI.

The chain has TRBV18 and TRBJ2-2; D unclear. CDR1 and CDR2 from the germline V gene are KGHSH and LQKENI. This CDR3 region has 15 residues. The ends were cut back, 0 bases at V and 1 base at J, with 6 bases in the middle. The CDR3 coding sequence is TGTGCCAGCTCACCACCGGCGGTGAACACCGGGGAGCTGTTTTTT. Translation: CASSPPAVNTGELFF.

This CDR3 is CATSRDLGAVTQGNYGYTF. Written as DNA, the CDR3 is TGTGCCACCAGCAGAGATCTAGGGGCGGTAACACAGGGGAACTATGGCTACACCTTC. The chain uses TRBV15 and TRBJ1-2, with TRBD1 identical over 7 bases. Germline V CDR1 and CDR2: LNHNV, YYDKDF (reference sequence). This CDR3 contains 19 residues. Germline trimming cut 0 bases from V and 2 bases from J; bases unmatched to any gene: 15.

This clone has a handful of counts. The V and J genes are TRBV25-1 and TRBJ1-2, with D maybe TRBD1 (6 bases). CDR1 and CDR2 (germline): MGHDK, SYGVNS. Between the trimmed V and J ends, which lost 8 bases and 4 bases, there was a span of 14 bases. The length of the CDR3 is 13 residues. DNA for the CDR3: TGTGCCAGCTCGAGGGGACATTCCTATGGCTACACCTTC. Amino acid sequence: CASSRGHSYGYTF.

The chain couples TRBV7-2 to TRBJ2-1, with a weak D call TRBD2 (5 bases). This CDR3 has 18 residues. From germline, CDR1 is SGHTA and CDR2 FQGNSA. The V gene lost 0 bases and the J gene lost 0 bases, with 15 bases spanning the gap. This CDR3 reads CASSLARRGQVSYNEQFF. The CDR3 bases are TGTGCCAGCAGCTTAGCGAGACGCGGGCAAGTCTCCTACAATGAGCAGTTCTTC.

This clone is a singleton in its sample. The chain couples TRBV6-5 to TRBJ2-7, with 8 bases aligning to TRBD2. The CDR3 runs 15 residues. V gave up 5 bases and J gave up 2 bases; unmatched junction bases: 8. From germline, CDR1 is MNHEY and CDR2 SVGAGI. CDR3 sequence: CASSRPGLGTYEQYF. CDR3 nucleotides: TGTGCCAGCAGTCGTCCGGGACTAGGTACCTACGAGCAGTACTTC.